This T cell receptor (beta chain) was sequenced for a study of cytomegalovirus exposure and HLA in healthy donors. Nominally healthy donors were sampled, though unrecorded immune exposures were likely. PCR involved 60 Vbeta and 13 Jbeta primers. Only in-frame clones appear in the TCRdb table, and some are missing; sequencing was by immunoSEQ multiplex PCR. The sample has about 190,000 clones; 75% to 90% are singletons. Overall study findings and caveats: Fewer N-insertions (relative to the approximately 700-donor mean) were reportedly seen in an Asian-associated ancestry cluster in a later analysis. Presence/absence comparisons presumed near-even sequencing depth among donors. The authors later found most CMV-associated TCR beta chains appeared HLA-restricted.

A word on this clone: As yet, its antigen is unknown.

Germline CDR1 reads MNHEY; CDR2 reads SMNVEV (reference sequence). The CDR3 has 14 amino acids. This TCR was recovered from a man aged 35 to 55 in good health and CMV-seropositive. V is TRBV27 and J is TRBJ2-5; 8 nucleotides match TRBD1. Matching the DNA end better, TRBJ2-7 makes the J call doubtful. Sequencing used PBMCs. The CDR3 sequence: CASSLGTGPYEQYF. The CDR3 coding sequence is TGTGCCAGCAGTTTAGGGACAGGCCCCTACGAGCAGTACTTC.